One sample yielded the 15 T cell receptor beta chains listed below, sequenced in a study of T cell changes during pregnancy in multiple sclerosis (dated by TCRdb to about 2019). The library was made by the immunoSEQ multiplex PCR assay. The clones in this table, taken by TCRdb from immuneACCESS, are in-frame only. Not every clone is retained; where verified, under half of the shortfall comes from an unresolved V gene, and the cause of the rest is unknown. The sample table contains under 65,000 clones; only one count was recorded for about nine tenths of them. Approximately 1.4% of the sample comes from the top ten. This sample comprised peripheral blood, obtained in the second trimester of pregnancy. Receptor source: a female donor with multiple sclerosis, enrolled in a pregnancy study.

This clone has a handful of counts. The chain links TRBV5-1 to TRBJ2-2; 8 bases align to TRBD1. The germline CDR1 and CDR2 sequences are SGHRS and YFSETQ. CDR3 length: 15 amino acids. V gave up 4 bases and J gave up 4 bases; unmatched junction bases: 6. The DNA of the CDR3 is TGCGCCAGCAGCGGGACAGGATCCGGCACCGGGGAGCTGTTTTTT. Amino acids: CASSGTGSGTGELFF.

In its sample, this clone was seen once. This chain joins TRBV5-1 and TRBJ2-7, with TRBD2 matching 9 bases. From germline, CDR1 is SGHRS and CDR2 YFSETQ. This CDR3 is built from 16 residues. J was trimmed by 2 bases and V by 2 bases; bases with no gene match: 8. The CDR3: CASSLGSSGKAYEQYF. CDR3 in DNA: TGCGCCAGCAGCTTAGGCTCTAGCGGGAAAGCCTACGAGCAGTACTTC. Full variable domain (missing parts from reference TRBV5-1 and TRBJ2-7): KAGVTQTPRYLIKTRGQQVTLSCSPISGHRSVSWYQQTPGQGLQFLFEYFSETQRNKGNFPGRFSGRQFSNSRSEMNVSTLELGDSALYLCASSLGSSGKAYEQYFGPGTRLTVT.

This clone was picked up a small number of times. This chain connects TRBV28 to TRBJ1-2; 7 bases are shared with TRBD1. Germline CDR1 MDHEN, CDR2 SYDVKM. Unmatched junction bases numbered 17, after V lost 8 bases and J lost 8 bases. The CDR3 has 15 amino acids. The CDR3 is CASRILVGGSGGYTF. The CDR3 DNA reads as TGTGCCAGCCGCATTCTGGTAGGGGGCAGCGGCGGCTACACCTTC.

In its sample, this clone was seen once. The chain employs TRBV6-1 and TRBJ1-1; 7 bases are a match to TRBD1. Trimming took 11 bases from V and 2 from J; bases not matched to a gene: 8. The CDR3 totals 13 residues. The germline V gene has CDR1 MNHNS and CDR2 SASEGT. In DNA, the CDR3 is TGTGCCTCCTACCAGGGGGTCAACACTGAAGCTTTCTTT. Its protein is CASYQGVNTEAFF.

The CDR3 loop reads CASRSTSGLSDTQYF. The CDR3 DNA reads as TGTGCCAGCAGGAGCACTAGCGGGTTGTCAGATACGCAGTATTTT. The chain is built from TRBV6-6 and TRBJ2-3; 9 nucleotides align to TRBD2. The CDR3 runs 15 residues. Germline CDR1 is MNHNY and CDR2 is SVGAGI (reference sequence). The trim removed 6 bases at V and 4 bases at J, leaving 8 bases unmatched.

This chain links TRBV5-1 with TRBJ2-5; 9 bases map to TRBD2. This CDR3 spans 19 amino acids. The germline CDR1 and CDR2 sequences are SGHRS and YFSETQ. Trimming removed 2 bases from V and 5 bases from J; junction bases left unmatched: 19. In nucleotides, the CDR3 is TGCGCCAGCAGCTTTTCTTCCCTTGGGGTAGCGGGAGTATGGGAGACCCAGTACTTC. Its translation is CASSFSSLGVAGVWETQYF.

The CDR3 reads CASSPSGGSTDTQYF. The CDR3 DNA reads as TGTGCCAGCTCACCGTCGGGAGGTAGCACAGATACGCAGTATTTT. V is TRBV18 and J is TRBJ2-3; 7 positions match TRBD2. Germline CDR1 KGHSH, CDR2 LQKENI. The V gene end was trimmed by 3 bases and the J gene end by 0 bases; junction bases not matched to a gene: 3. CDR3 length: 15 amino acids.

V gene TRBV29-1 combines with J gene TRBJ1-1; 8 bases fit TRBD1. This CDR3 is 13 amino acids long. With V trimmed by 7 bases and J by 1 base, 5 bases remained unmatched. Looked up from germline, CDR1 is SQVTM and CDR2 is ANQGSEA. CDR3 nucleotides: TGCAGCGCCATCACAGGGGGGAACACTGAAGCTTTCTTT. Its translation is CSAITGGNTEAFF.

The rearrangement joins TRBV5-4 to TRBJ2-7, with 10 bases that match TRBD1. V trimming: 4 bases; J trimming: 4 bases; junction bases outside the gene matches: 5. The germline V gene encodes CDR1 SGHNT and CDR2 YYREEE (reference sequence). The CDR3 covers 14 residues. In DNA form, the CDR3 reads TGTGCCAGCAGCGCGGGACAGGGGCTGTACGAGCAGTACTTC. Translation: CASSAGQGLYEQYF.

Concerning this clone itself: The germline gene is not matched at one end of the junction; a read error may be the cause. This chain joins TRBV7-7 and TRBJ2-3; D is undetermined. The CDR3 length is 14 residues. Germline-derived CDR1 and CDR2 are SSHAT and FNYEAQ (reference sequence). This chain's CDR3 is CASSFGGFTDTQYF. The CDR3 DNA reads TGTGCTAGCAGCTTCGGCGGATTCACAGATACGCAGTATTTT.

This rearrangement joins TRBV6-4 to TRBJ2-1, with TRBD2 matching 12 bases. Trimming cost V 4 bases and J 5 bases; bases outside gene matches: 3. This CDR3 comprises 15 residues. Germline V gene lookup returns CDR1 MRHNA and CDR2 SNTAGT. Written as DNA, the CDR3 is TGTGCCAGCAGTGGGACTAGCGGGACCCACAATGAGCAGTTCTTC. Protein: CASSGTSGTHNEQFF.

This sequence joins TRBV7-9 and TRBJ2-2; weak D call: TRBD2 (7 bases). CDR3 length: 19 residues. Germline values: CDR1 SEHNR, CDR2 FQNEAQ (reference sequence). Between the trimmed V and J ends, which lost 0 bases and 4 bases, there was a span of 21 bases. In DNA form, the CDR3 reads TGTGCCAGCAGCTTAGCGCGGTTGGCCAAGGGGGGGAGCACCGGGGAGCTGTTTTTT. It translates to CASSLARLAKGGSTGELFF.

Relative to its sample, this clone is medium-sized. The CDR3 reads CASPIIAYEQYF. CDR3 DNA sequence: TGTGCCAGCCCTATCATAGCCTACGAGCAGTACTTC. V is TRBV27 and J is TRBJ2-7, with no clear D. This CDR3 is 12 amino acids long. The V end was cut by 8 bases, the J end by 2 bases, with 10 bases between. Germline-derived CDR1 and CDR2 are MNHEY and SMNVEV (reference sequence).

Concerning this clone itself: The same CDR3 is also encoded by other DNA sequences in this sample. The V call is TRBV6-1, the J call TRBJ2-3, with D possibly TRBD2 on 6 matching bases. The CDR3 totals 14 residues. The germline V and J ends were trimmed by 3 bases and 0 bases, with 7 bases remaining between them. Germline values: CDR1 MNHNS, CDR2 SASEGT. CDR3 sequence: CASSEGGSTDTQYF. The DNA for the CDR3 is TGTGCCAGCAGTGAGGGGGGAAGCACAGATACGCAGTATTTT.

The chain carries TRBV5-6 and TRBJ2-7, with D perhaps TRBD1 (6 bases). V lost 0 bases and J lost 3, with 10 bases in between. Germline values: CDR1 SGHDT, CDR2 YYEEEE. The CDR3 totals 14 residues. CDR3 protein: CASSLDRALYEQYF. DNA for the CDR3: TGTGCCAGCAGCTTGGACAGGGCCCTCTACGAGCAGTACTTC.